This TCR beta chain was captured in a study of T cells after yellow fever vaccination. Study results and limitations: Subsequent to the booster, the majority of primary-vaccination clones reappeared (around 96% CD4, 70% to 90% CD8).

As concerns this clonotype: Its antigen is undetermined.

V lost 4 bases to trimming and J lost 5 bases, with 15 bases between them. CDR1 and CDR2 from the germline V gene are DFQATT and SNEGSKA (reference sequence). The CDR3 length is 14 residues. TCRdb ran MiXCR on the 5' RACE reads and lists one entry per CDR3 protein. The data contain approximately 510,000 distinct CDR3 sequences, 20% to 25% of them seen just once; the ten biggest clones take up less than 20%. V gene TRBV20-1 combines with J gene TRBJ1-5, with D maybe TRBD1 (6 bases). Sample: PBMCs, taken 20 to 25 days after the first yellow fever vaccination. The sequence came from a man younger than 35 who received the YFV17D yellow fever vaccine. CDR3 protein: CSATLTGRDQPQHF. The DNA of the CDR3 is TGCAGTGCTACCTTAACAGGGAGAGATCAGCCCCAGCATTTT.